The clone carrying this TCR beta chain was seen more than once but under ten times. The antigen is undetermined. This sample includes further DNA sequences coding for the same CDR3. The sample originates from a study of shared clonotypes between healthy human individuals. The repertoire was sequenced with immunoSEQ multiplex PCR; TCRdb's copy has only in-frame clones and lacks some. The table has nearly 2 million clones, just under 95% seen once. Terminally differentiated effector memory CD45RA+ cells were left out of the naive CD8 fraction, which was CD45RO-negative and positively selected for CCR7. Germline assignment: CDR1 SEHNR and CDR2 FQNEAQ (reference sequence). The CDR3 loop spans 12 amino acids. V lost 5 bases, J lost 0 bases, and 5 bases lay in between. Study-level findings and limits: Relative to clonotypes present in all four donors, those not shared had lower generation probabilities. Across subsets, estimated richness was generally greater for naive than for memory populations.

Material for sequencing was naive CD8+ T cells sorted from blood. The source is a man younger than 35 in good health. The V and J genes are TRBV7-9 and TRBJ2-7, with D possibly matching TRBD1 (5 bases). The CDR3 reads CASSDSSYEQYF. CDR3 bases: TGTGCCAGCAGCGACAGCTCCTACGAGCAGTACTTC. The full variable domain, completed using reference TRBV7-9 and TRBJ2-7, is DTGVSQNPRHKITKRGQNVTFRCDPISEHNRLYWYRQTLGQGPEFLTYFQNEAQLEKSRLLSDRFSAERPKGSFSTLEIQRTEQGDSAMYLCASSDSSYEQYFGPGTRLTVT.